The clone carrying this TCR beta chain was picked up a small number of times. Its antigen is unidentified. The sample is drawn from a study of vaccination and CD4 T cells after COVID-19. The overall study: Recovered patients in the cohort numbered six men and four women, two of them Hispanic.

The CDR3 sequence is 14 residues long. Trimming removed 6 bases from V and 2 bases from J, with 13 bases in between. From germline, CDR1 is MNHNS and CDR2 SASEGT. Regarding the study as a whole: Among those convalescent, a median 86.3% of reactive clones emerged solely post-vaccination.

Treatment described: roughly 11-day PBMC culture with coronavirus spike peptide pools or control peptides (ViraFEST assay). The Oncomine TCR Beta short-read assay sequenced DNA from cultured CD4+ T cells. TCRdb redid the calling of the PCR reads with MiXCR, one entry per CDR3 protein. The sample lists 7,000 to 8,500 distinct CDR3 sequences, about three fifths occurring once. Sequencing used CD4+ T cells from blood, cultured in vitro. The V call is TRBV6-1, the J call TRBJ2-5, with D possibly being TRBD1 (6 bases). The TCR sequence derives from a human donor who had recovered from COVID-19. The CDR3 loop is CASREQGLQETQYF. The CDR3 nucleotides are TGTGCCAGCAGAGAACAGGGTTTACAAGAGACCCAGTACTTC.